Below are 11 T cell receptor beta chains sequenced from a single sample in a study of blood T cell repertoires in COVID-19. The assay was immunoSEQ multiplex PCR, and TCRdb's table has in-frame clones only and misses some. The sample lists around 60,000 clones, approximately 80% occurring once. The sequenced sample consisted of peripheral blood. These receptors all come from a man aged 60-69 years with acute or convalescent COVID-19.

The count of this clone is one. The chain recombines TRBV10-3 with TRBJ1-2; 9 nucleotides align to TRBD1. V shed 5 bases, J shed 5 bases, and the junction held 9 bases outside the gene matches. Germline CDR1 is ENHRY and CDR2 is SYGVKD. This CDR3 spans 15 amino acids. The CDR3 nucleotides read TGTGCCATCAGTAAAAACACAGGGGGCGCGTATGGCTACACCTTC. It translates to CAISKNTGGAYGYTF.

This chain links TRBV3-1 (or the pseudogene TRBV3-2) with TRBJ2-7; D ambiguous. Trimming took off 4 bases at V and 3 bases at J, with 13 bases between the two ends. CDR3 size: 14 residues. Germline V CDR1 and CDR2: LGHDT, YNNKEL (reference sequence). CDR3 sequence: CASSRRSTHYEQYF. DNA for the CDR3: TGTGCCAGCAGCCGAAGGAGCACCCACTACGAGCAGTACTTC.

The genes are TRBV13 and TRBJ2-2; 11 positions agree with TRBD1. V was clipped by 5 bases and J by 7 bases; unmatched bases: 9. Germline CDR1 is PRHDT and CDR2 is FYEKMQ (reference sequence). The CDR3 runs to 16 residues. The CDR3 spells CASSPRTGGAVGELFF. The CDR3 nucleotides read TGTGCCAGCAGCCCGCGGACAGGGGGCGCGGTCGGGGAGCTGTTTTTT.

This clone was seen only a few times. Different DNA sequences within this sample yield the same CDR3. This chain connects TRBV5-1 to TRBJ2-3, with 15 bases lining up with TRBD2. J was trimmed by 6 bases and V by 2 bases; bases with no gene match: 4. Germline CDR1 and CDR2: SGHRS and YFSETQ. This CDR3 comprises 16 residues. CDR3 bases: TGCGCCAGCAGCTTAGGACTAGCGGGGGGGCTCGATACGCAGTATTTT. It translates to CASSLGLAGGLDTQYF.

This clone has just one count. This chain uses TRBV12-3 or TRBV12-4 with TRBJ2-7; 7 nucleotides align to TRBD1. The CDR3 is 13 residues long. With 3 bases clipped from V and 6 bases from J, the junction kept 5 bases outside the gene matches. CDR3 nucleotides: TGTGCCAGCAGTTTTAAGGGGACAGCCGAGCAGTACTTC. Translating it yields CASSFKGTAEQYF.

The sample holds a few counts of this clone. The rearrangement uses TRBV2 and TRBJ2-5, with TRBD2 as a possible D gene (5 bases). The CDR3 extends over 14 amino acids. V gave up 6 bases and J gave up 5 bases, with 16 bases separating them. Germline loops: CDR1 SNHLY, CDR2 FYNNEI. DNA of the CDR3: TGTGCCAGCAGGCACCCCAAGTGGGAGGAGACCCAGTACTTC. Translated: CASRHPKWEETQYF.

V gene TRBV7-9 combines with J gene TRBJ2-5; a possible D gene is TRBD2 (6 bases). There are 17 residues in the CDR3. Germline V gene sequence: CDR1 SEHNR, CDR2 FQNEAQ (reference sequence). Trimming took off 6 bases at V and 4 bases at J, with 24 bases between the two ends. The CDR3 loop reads CASSRELGGATGETQYF. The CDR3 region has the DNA TGTGCCAGCAGTCGTGAGCTGGGCGGGGCAACGGGAGAGACCCAGTACTTC.

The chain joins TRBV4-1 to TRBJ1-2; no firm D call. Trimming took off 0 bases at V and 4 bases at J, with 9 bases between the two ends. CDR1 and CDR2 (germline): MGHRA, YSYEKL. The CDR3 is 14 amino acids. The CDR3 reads CASSQDARRYGYTF. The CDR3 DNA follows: TGCGCCAGCAGCCAAGATGCCAGGCGCTATGGCTACACCTTC.

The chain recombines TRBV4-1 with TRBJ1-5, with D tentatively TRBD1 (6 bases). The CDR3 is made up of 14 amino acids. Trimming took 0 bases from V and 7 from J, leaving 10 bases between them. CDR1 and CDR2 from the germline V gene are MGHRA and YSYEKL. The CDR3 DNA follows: TGCGCCAGCAGCCAAGAGGGGGCAGCCCAGCCCCAGCATTTT. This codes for CASSQEGAAQPQHF.

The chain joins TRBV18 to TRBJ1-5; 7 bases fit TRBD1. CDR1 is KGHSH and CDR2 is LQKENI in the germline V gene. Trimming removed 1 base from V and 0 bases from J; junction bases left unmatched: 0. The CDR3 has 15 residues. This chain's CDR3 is CASSPHRGSNQPQHF. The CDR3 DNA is TGTGCCAGCTCACCACACAGGGGTAGCAATCAGCCCCAGCATTTT.

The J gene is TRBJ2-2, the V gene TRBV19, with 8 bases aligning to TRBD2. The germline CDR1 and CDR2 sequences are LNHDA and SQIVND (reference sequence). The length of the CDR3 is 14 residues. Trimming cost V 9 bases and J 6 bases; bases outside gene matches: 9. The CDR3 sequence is CASTRGGRSGELFF. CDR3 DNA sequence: TGTGCCAGCACACGGGGGGGCCGATCCGGGGAGCTGTTTTTT.